This TCR beta chain was identified in a study of cytomegalovirus exposure and HLA in healthy donors. Study conclusions and caveats: Because they were indistinguishable, some V segments, including TRBV6-2 and TRBV6-3, were excluded. Upon later analysis, TCR association rates were observed to vary by HLA locus, being highest for DRB1 and lowest for HLA-C.

Germline CDR1 SGHTA, CDR2 FQGNSA. The germline V and J ends were trimmed by 5 bases and 5 bases, with 15 bases remaining between them. The CDR3 length is 14 residues. As concerns this clone: Its antigen is undetermined.

60 Vbeta and 13 Jbeta primers were used in PCR. Here immunoSEQ multiplex PCR was the method, and the copy in TCRdb shows in-frame clones only, minus some. Recorded for this sample: 200,000 or so clones. The donors were healthy bone marrow donors. This chain joins TRBV7-2 and TRBJ1-2; tentatively, D is TRBD1 (5 bases). This TCR was sampled from a girl aged 2 to 9 in good health and CMV-seropositive. The sample consisted of PBMCs. The CDR3 loop reads CASSLTTGPYGYTF. The CDR3 coding sequence is TGTGCCAGCAGCCTTACAACAGGACCTTATGGCTACACCTTC.